The 32 T cell receptor beta chains below were found in one sample sequenced in a study of read filtering for tumor transcriptome and immune sequencing. The library was built from roughly 400 ng RNA with molecular barcoded adaptors for alpha/delta and beta/gamma chains. TCRdb ran MiXCR on the reads and lists one entry per CDR3 protein. The sample holds about 9,200 distinct CDR3 sequences, about 15% seen once. The material sequenced was a population of CD138-negative cells sorted from bone marrow. The source is a donor at least 40 years old with multiple myeloma.

This clonotype was seen repeatedly, ten times or more. The chain carries TRBV7-9 and TRBJ1-2; no firm D call. Trimming shortened V by 9 bases and J by 1 base, and 18 bases separated the two germline ends. The germline V gene has CDR1 SEHNR and CDR2 FQNEAQ (reference sequence). The CDR3 spans 15 residues. For the CDR3, the DNA is TGTGCCAGGCGAAGCAAGGCCGGTCTTAACTATGGCTACACCTTC. As protein: CARRSKAGLNYGYTF.

For this clonotype: Because the CDR3 is missing its conserved closing phenylalanine or tryptophan, this is likely a read error. The chain joins TRBV7-2 to TRBJ2-7, with TRBD2 as a possible D gene (5 bases). This CDR3 comprises 16 residues. Germline V gives CDR1 SGHTA, CDR2 FQGNSA. V lost 2 bases and J 0 bases, leaving 14 bases between the germline ends. In nucleotides, the CDR3 is TGTGCCAGCAGCTTAATGGGCTCTGGGAGCTCCTACGAGCAGTACCTC. Its protein is CASSLMGSGSSYEQYL.

This clonotype was observed at least ten times. The chain joins TRBV3-1 to TRBJ2-7; no clear D gene. Germline CDR1 reads LGHDT; CDR2 reads YNNKEL (reference sequence). Deletions cut 4 bases from V and 6 bases from J, with 13 bases between. The CDR3 spans 13 residues. This chain's CDR3 is CASSRFGHGEQYF. CDR3 coding DNA: TGTGCCAGCAGCCGTTTCGGGCATGGCGAGCAGTACTTC.

This clonotype appeared a few times. The junction does not match germline at one end; this may be a read error. This chain links TRBV7-3 with TRBJ2-2; 8 positions agree with TRBD2. The V gene's germline CDR1 is SGHTA and CDR2 FQGTGA. The CDR3 sequence is 16 residues long. This CDR3 reads CASSYTGTRNTGELLF. CDR3 bases: TGTGCCAGCAGCTATACCGGGACTAGGAACACCGGGGAGCTGCTTTTT.

This clonotype was detected many times. The junction and the germline gene differ at one end; a read error may be behind it. The rearrangement uses TRBV11-2 and TRBJ2-7, with 11 bases that match TRBD1. Germline lookup yields CDR1 SGHAT and CDR2 FQNNGV. The CDR3 spans 11 residues. The CDR3, as DNA: TGTGCCAGCAGCCTGGACAGGGGGCTGTTCTTC. Translating gives CASSLDRGLFF.

Worth noting for this clonotype: The missing conserved phenylalanine or tryptophan at the end of this CDR3 makes a read error likely. This chain joins TRBV5-1 and TRBJ2-1; 10 bases fit TRBD2. The CDR3 sequence is 14 residues long. Per the germline V gene, CDR1 is SGHRS and CDR2 is YFSETQ. Trimming removed 3 bases from V and 9 bases from J; junction bases left unmatched: 6. The CDR3 DNA reads as TGCGCCAGCAGCTCGGAAGGACTAGCGGTTGAGCAGTTCTCC. Protein: CASSSEGLAVEQFS.

This clonotype was detected ten times or more. The chain carries TRBV6-5 and TRBJ1-5; the D is unclear. The CDR3 contains 15 residues. The germline V gene has CDR1 MNHEY and CDR2 SVGAGI. The germline V and J ends were trimmed by 0 bases and 5 bases, with 11 bases remaining between them. The CDR3 loop reads CASSYSLPWDQPQHF. The CDR3 nucleotides are TGTGCCAGCAGTTACTCCCTCCCCTGGGATCAGCCCCAGCATTTT.

In regard to this clonotype: This likely stems from a read error, as it lies one base from a far larger clone. This sequence joins TRBV7-9 and TRBJ2-3; a weak D match, TRBD2 (7 bases). Germline values: CDR1 SEHNR, CDR2 FQNEAQ (reference sequence). The CDR3 contains 15 residues. The CDR3 sequence is CAGSSGAGAADTQYF. The CDR3 nucleotides are TGTGCCGGCAGTTCGGGGGCGGGGGCGGCAGATACGCAGTATTTT.

The table lists this clonotype with a few counts. V usage is TRBV20-1 and J usage is TRBJ2-1, with D possibly matching TRBD1 (5 bases). This CDR3 is built from 12 residues. The V gene's germline CDR1 is DFQATT and CDR2 SNEGSKA (reference sequence). CDR3 coding DNA: TGCAGCTGGTTTAGGGGCTGGTATGAGCAGTTCTTC. Translating it yields CSWFRGWYEQFF.

This clonotype was detected many times. The CDR3 protein is CSSSGNTEAFF. CDR3 nucleotide sequence: TGCAGTAGCTCAGGCAACACTGAAGCTTTCTTT. The chain carries TRBV20-1 and TRBJ1-1; D is undetermined. Germline CDR1 DFQATT, CDR2 SNEGSKA (reference sequence). The CDR3 consists of 11 residues. The V and J ends lost 8 bases and 2 bases respectively, with 9 bases between them.

This clonotype was detected ten times or more. The chain carries TRBV7-3 and TRBJ2-2; D remains ambiguous. This CDR3 has 12 residues. Per the germline V gene, CDR1 is SGHTA and CDR2 is FQGTGA. Trimming took 1 base from V and 7 from J, leaving 4 bases between them. CDR3 amino acids: CASSLMNGELFF. The CDR3 coding sequence is TGTGCCAGCAGCTTAATGAACGGGGAGCTGTTTTTT. The full variable domain, rest sourced from reference TRBV7-3 and TRBJ2-2, is GAGVSQTPSNKVTEKGKYVELRCDPISGHTALYWYRQSLGQGPEFLIYFQGTGAADDSGLPNDRFFAVRPEGSVSTLKIQRTERGDSAVYLCASSLMNGELFFGEGSRLTVL.

Ten or more counts support this clonotype. This may be a read error: a much more frequent sequence differs by one nucleotide. The CDR3 reads CASSVGRREIHNGQFF. Written as DNA, the CDR3 is TGTGCCAGCAGCGTAGGTCGAAGGGAAATCCACAATGGGCAGTTCTTC. The rearrangement joins TRBV9 to TRBJ2-1; no definite D call. Germline values: CDR1 SGDLS, CDR2 YYNGEE. CDR3 length equals 16 residues.

At least ten counts were recorded for this clonotype. No conserved phenylalanine or tryptophan is present at the end of the CDR3, so a read error is the likely explanation. Here the CDR3 reads CASSGGPEGTEAFS. The CDR3 nucleotides are TGTGCCAGCAGTGGGGGACCTGAAGGCACTGAAGCTTTCTCT. The V call is TRBV6-1, the J call TRBJ1-1; possibly TRBD1 for D (5 bases). The V end was cut by 4 bases, the J end by 4 bases, with 13 bases between. Germline CDR1 is MNHNS and CDR2 is SASEGT. CDR3 size: 14 residues.

This clonotype was seen a handful of times. The conserved phenylalanine or tryptophan is not found at the CDR3 terminus, so this likely reflects a read error. V gene TRBV12-5 combines with J gene TRBJ2-5; D unresolved. From germline, CDR1 is LGHNT and CDR2 FRNRAP. The CDR3 is 14 residues long. DNA for the CDR3: TGTGCAAGTGGTTCCCACTCTTACCAAGAGACCCAGTACTCC. Translation gives CASGSHSYQETQYS.

Judged by abundance, this clonotype is medium-sized. The chain employs TRBV24-1 and TRBJ2-1, with 9 bases matching TRBD1. There are 15 residues in the CDR3. The V and J ends lost 3 bases and 3 bases, in that order; junction bases with no gene match: 2. In germline, CDR1 is KGHDR, CDR2 SFDVKD. The CDR3 protein is CATSDPGQGYNEQFF. The CDR3 region has the DNA TGTGCCACCAGTGATCCGGGACAGGGCTACAATGAGCAGTTCTTC.

This clonotype was seen repeatedly, ten times or more. The rearrangement uses TRBV29-1 and TRBJ2-7, with D perhaps matching TRBD1 or TRBD2 (6 bases each). Per the germline V gene, CDR1 is SQVTM and CDR2 is ANQGSEA. This CDR3 is built from 12 residues. Trimming stripped 5 bases from V and 6 bases from J, with 14 bases between. The CDR3 is CSVMKGGGEQYF. CDR3 in DNA: TGCAGCGTTATGAAGGGGGGAGGCGAGCAGTACTTC.

In this sample, this clonotype turned up a few times. The chain has TRBV5-1 and TRBJ2-3; 8 nucleotides match TRBD1. V trimming: 7 bases; J trimming: 1 base; junction bases outside the gene matches: 11. The CDR3 extends over 16 amino acids. From germline, CDR1 is SGHRS and CDR2 YFSETQ. The CDR3 sequence: CASGEGQAPGTDTQYF. The CDR3, as DNA: TGCGCCAGCGGCGAGGGACAGGCCCCTGGCACAGATACGCAGTATTTT.

This clonotype was detected many times. The chain has TRBV28 and TRBJ1-1; D unclear. CDR1 and CDR2 (germline): MDHEN, SYDVKM. The CDR3 covers 14 residues. Trimming removed 3 bases from V and 3 bases from J, with 11 bases in between. CDR3 nucleotide sequence: TGTGCCAGCAGTTTTGGGGATCATGACACTGAAGCTTTCTTT. This translates into CASSFGDHDTEAFF.

The chain recombines TRBV11-2 with TRBJ1-1; possibly TRBD1 for D (5 bases). The CDR3 has 14 amino acids. Germline V gene data show CDR1 as SGHAT and CDR2 as FQNNGV. With 5 bases removed from V and 2 bases from J, the gap between germline ends came to 12 bases. The CDR3 nucleotides read TGTGCCAGCAGCACGGGGGGGGGAAACACTGAAGCTTTCTTT. This encodes CASSTGGGNTEAFF.

The sample holds many counts of this clonotype. The chain links TRBV7-3 to TRBJ2-3; D not certain. V was clipped by 1 base and J by 0 bases, with 5 bases between them. CDR3 size: 14 residues. From germline, CDR1 is SGHTA and CDR2 FQGTGA. The CDR3 nucleotides read TGTGCCAGCAGCTTAATGGGCAGCACAGATACGCAGTATTTT. Its translation: CASSLMGSTDTQYF.

To note about this clonotype: One end of the junction fails to match germline, which may point to a read error. This chain uses TRBV12-5 with TRBJ2-5; D gene uncertain. The CDR3 is made up of 14 amino acids. From germline, CDR1 is LGHNT and CDR2 FRNRAP. The CDR3, as DNA: TGTGCTAGTGGTTTACGGACGCGCCAAGGGACCCAGTACTTC. It codes for CASGLRTRQGTQYF.

About this clonotype: Since a far larger clone is one base different, this is likely a read error. This chain connects TRBV28 to TRBJ1-4; no definite D call. The better agreement between TRBJ2-3 and the DNA end casts doubt on the J call. The length of the CDR3 is 12 residues. The germline CDR1 and CDR2 sequences are MDHEN and SYDVKM. The CDR3 protein is CASSLIADTQYF. The CDR3 coding sequence is TGTGCCAGCAGTCTAATAGCAGATACGCAGTATTTT.

Concerning this clonotype itself: With a far larger clone one base away, a read error is the likely cause. This chain uses TRBV12-3 or TRBV12-4 with TRBJ2-1, with 12 positions matching TRBD2. J was trimmed by 8 bases and V by 8 bases; bases with no gene match: 10. The CDR3 is 15 residues long. CDR3 protein: CASVLAGGPLYEQFF. The CDR3 DNA reads TGTGCCAGCGTTCTAGCGGGAGGGCCTTTATATGAGCAGTTCTTC.

By share, this clonotype counts as large. J is TRBJ2-1 and V is TRBV12-5, with 10 bases matching TRBD2. Germline V CDR1 and CDR2: LGHNT, FRNRAP. The ends lost 8 bases at V and 6 bases at J; junction bases unmatched: 13. The length of the CDR3 is 16 residues. The CDR3 DNA follows: TGTGCTAGTAGAACCACCGGGACTAGCGCCTTCAATGAGCAGTTCTTC. It translates to CASRTTGTSAFNEQFF.

There are many counts of this clonotype. This chain uses TRBV2 with TRBJ2-5; 8 nucleotides line up with TRBD2. J gave up 2 bases and V 5 bases, and 1 base lay outside the gene matches. From germline, CDR1 is SNHLY and CDR2 FYNNEI. There are 13 residues in the CDR3. CDR3 residues: CASSRGGQETQYF. The DNA for the CDR3 is TGTGCCAGCAGTCGGGGGGGGCAAGAGACCCAGTACTTC. Full variable domain (missing parts from reference TRBV2 and TRBJ2-5): EPEVTQTPSHQVTQMGQEVILRCVPISNHLYFYWYRQILGQKVEFLVSFYNNEISEKSEIFDDQFSVERPDGSNFTLKIRSTKLEDSAMYFCASSRGGQETQYFGPGTRLLVL.

This clonotype was picked up many times. The V gene is TRBV7-3, the J gene TRBJ2-1; a weak D match, TRBD1 (5 bases). V was pared by 1 base and J by 5 bases, with 12 bases between. The length of the CDR3 is 15 residues. CDR1 is SGHTA and CDR2 is FQGTGA in the germline V gene. The CDR3 spells CASSLKAAGNNEQFF. The CDR3 DNA sequence: TGTGCCAGCAGCTTAAAGGCGGCAGGGAACAATGAGCAGTTCTTC.

In its sample, this clonotype ranks as medium-sized. This rearrangement joins TRBV6-2 or TRBV6-3 to TRBJ2-1, with 8 bases lining up with TRBD2. The CDR3 consists of 15 residues. V was clipped by 8 bases and J by 10 bases; unmatched bases: 16. Germline CDR1 reads MNHEY; CDR2 reads SVGEGT. For the CDR3, the DNA is TGTGCCAGCGGGACCGCTCTGGCGGGAGGTCGAGAGCAGTTCTTC. It codes for CASGTALAGGREQFF.

This clonotype was picked up many times. The rearrangement joins TRBV4-2 to TRBJ2-1, with D possibly matching TRBD2 (5 bases). Trimming cost V 0 bases and J 8 bases, with 11 bases left between them. Germline CDR1 reads LGHNA; CDR2 reads YNFKEQ. The CDR3 is 14 residues long. CDR3 DNA: TGTGCCAGCAGCCAAGATATTTCCGGGGATGAGCAGTTCTTC. It encodes CASSQDISGDEQFF.

This clonotype was observed at least ten times. The chain couples TRBV2 to TRBJ1-2, with 10 bases identical to TRBD1. Losses at the gene ends were 2 bases for V and 5 bases for J; bases not matched to a gene: 8. From germline, CDR1 is SNHLY and CDR2 FYNNEI. The CDR3 consists of 16 residues. CDR3 sequence reads: CASSEWGTGVPYGYTF. The CDR3 DNA follows: TGTGCCAGCAGTGAATGGGGGACAGGGGTACCTTATGGCTACACCTTC.

This clonotype showed up many times. The chain has TRBV5-1 and TRBJ1-2; D is perhaps TRBD1 (5 bases). The CDR3 loop spans 12 amino acids. In germline, CDR1 is SGHRS, CDR2 YFSETQ. Trimming took off 5 bases at V and 4 bases at J, with 9 bases between the two ends. For the CDR3, the DNA is TGCGCCAGCAGACCAGACAGCTATGGCTACACCTTC. Amino acids: CASRPDSYGYTF.

This clonotype has a single count. A much larger clone lies one base from this, so it may be a read error. The chain uses TRBV5-1 and TRBJ2-1; D gene unclear. The CDR3 has 12 residues. Germline V lookup: CDR1 SGHRS, CDR2 YFSETQ. CDR3 protein: CASGLYFNEQFF. DNA of the CDR3: TGCGCCAGCGGCTTGTATTTCAATGAGCAGTTCTTC.

For this clonotype: With a far larger clone one base away, a read error is the likely cause. The CDR3 nucleotides are TGTGCCAGCAGCTTTGCCTACAATGAGCAGTTCTTC. It encodes CASSFAYNEQFF. The J gene is TRBJ2-1, the V gene TRBV11-3, with D unresolved. Germline CDR1 and CDR2: SGHNT and YENEEA. The V end was cut by 3 bases, the J end by 2 bases, with 2 bases between. The CDR3 runs 12 residues.